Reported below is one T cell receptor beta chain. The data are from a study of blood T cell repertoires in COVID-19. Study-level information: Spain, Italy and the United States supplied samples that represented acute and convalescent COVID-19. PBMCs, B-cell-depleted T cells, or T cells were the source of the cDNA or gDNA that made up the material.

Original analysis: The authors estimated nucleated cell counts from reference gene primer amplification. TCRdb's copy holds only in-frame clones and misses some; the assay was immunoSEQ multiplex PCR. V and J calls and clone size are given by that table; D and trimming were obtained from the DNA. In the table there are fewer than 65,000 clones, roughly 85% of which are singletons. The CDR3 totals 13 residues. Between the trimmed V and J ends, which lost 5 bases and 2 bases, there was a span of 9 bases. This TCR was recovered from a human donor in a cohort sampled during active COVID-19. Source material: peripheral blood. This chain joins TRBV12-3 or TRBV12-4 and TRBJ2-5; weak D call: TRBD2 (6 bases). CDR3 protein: CASSPREQETQYF. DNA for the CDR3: TGTGCCAGCAGTCCACGGGAGCAAGAGACCCAGTACTTC.